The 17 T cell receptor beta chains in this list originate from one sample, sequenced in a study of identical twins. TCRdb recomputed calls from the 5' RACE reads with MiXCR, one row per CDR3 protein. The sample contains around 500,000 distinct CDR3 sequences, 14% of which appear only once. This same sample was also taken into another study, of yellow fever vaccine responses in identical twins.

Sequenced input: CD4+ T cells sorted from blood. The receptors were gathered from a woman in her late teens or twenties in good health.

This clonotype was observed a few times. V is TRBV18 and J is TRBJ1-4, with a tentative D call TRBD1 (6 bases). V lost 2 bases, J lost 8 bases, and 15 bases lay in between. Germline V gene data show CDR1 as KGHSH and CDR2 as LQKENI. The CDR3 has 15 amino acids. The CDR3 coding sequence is TGTGCCAGCTCACCAACGGACAGTACTGGCGAAAAACTGTTTTTT. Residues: CASSPTDSTGEKLFF.

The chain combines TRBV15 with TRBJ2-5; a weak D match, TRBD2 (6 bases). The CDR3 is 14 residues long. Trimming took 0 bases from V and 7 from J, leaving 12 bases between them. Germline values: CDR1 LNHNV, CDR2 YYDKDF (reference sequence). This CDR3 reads CATSRDPAGTTQYF. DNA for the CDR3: TGTGCCACCAGCAGAGACCCAGCGGGCACGACCCAGTACTTC.

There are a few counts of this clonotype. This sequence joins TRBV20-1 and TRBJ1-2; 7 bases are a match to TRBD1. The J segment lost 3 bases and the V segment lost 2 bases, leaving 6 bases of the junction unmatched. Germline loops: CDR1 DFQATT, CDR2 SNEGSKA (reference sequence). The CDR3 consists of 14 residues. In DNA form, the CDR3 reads TGCAGTGCTAGAAGCCCAGGGGGTGACTATGGCTACACCTTC. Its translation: CSARSPGGDYGYTF.

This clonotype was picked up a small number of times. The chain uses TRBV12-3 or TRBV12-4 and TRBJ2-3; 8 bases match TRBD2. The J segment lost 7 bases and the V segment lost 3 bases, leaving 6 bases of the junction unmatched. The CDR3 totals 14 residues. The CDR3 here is CASSFTSGRNTQYF. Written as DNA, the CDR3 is TGTGCCAGCAGTTTCACTAGCGGCAGAAATACGCAGTATTTT.

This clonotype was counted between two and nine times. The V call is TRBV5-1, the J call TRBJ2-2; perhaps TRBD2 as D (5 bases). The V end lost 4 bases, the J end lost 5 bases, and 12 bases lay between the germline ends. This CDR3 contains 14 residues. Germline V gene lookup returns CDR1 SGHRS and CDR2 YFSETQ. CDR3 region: CASSMGPGTGELFF. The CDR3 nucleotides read TGCGCCAGCAGCATGGGCCCGGGGACCGGGGAGCTGTTTTTT.

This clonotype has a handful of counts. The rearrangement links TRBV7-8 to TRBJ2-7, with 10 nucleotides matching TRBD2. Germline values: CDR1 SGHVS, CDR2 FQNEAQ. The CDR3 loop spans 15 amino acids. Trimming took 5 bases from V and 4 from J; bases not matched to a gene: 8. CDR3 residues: CASSPGTSESYEQYF. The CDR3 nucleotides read TGTGCCAGCAGCCCAGGGACTAGCGAATCATACGAGCAGTACTTC.

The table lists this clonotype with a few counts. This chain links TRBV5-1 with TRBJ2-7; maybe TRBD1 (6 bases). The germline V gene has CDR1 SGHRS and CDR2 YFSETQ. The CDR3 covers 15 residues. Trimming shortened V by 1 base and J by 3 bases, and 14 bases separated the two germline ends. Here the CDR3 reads CASSLSRGIFYEQYF. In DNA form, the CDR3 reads TGCGCCAGCAGCTTGTCCAGGGGTATATTCTACGAGCAGTACTTC.

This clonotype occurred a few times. CDR3 DNA: TGTGCCATCAAAGGGACTACCGAAGGCCCTTCCGAGCAGTACTTC. Amino acids: CAIKGTTEGPSEQYF. This chain joins TRBV10-3 and TRBJ2-7; 7 nucleotides line up with TRBD2. The CDR3 is made up of 15 amino acids. Looked up from germline, CDR1 is ENHRY and CDR2 is SYGVKD. After removal of 7 bases from V and 6 bases from J, the junction contained 15 bases not matched to a gene.

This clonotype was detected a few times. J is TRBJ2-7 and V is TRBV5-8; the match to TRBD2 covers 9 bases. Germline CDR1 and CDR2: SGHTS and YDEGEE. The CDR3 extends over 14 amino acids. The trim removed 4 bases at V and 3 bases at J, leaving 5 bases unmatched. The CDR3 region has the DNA TGTGCCAGCAGCCGAGCGGGAGGTATCTACGAGCAGTACTTC. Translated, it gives CASSRAGGIYEQYF.

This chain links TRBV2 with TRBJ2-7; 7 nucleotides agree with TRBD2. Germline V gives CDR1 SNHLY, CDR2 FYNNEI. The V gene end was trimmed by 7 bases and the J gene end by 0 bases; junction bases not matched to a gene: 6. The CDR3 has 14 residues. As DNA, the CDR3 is TGTGCCAGCAAGGAGGGGACTAACTCCTACGAGCAGTACTTC. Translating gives CASKEGTNSYEQYF. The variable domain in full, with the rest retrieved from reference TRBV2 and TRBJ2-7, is EPEVTQTPSHQVTQMGQEVILRCVPISNHLYFYWYRQILGQKVEFLVSFYNNEISEKSEIFDDQFSVERPDGSNFTLKIRSTKLEDSAMYFCASKEGTNSYEQYFGPGTRLTVT.

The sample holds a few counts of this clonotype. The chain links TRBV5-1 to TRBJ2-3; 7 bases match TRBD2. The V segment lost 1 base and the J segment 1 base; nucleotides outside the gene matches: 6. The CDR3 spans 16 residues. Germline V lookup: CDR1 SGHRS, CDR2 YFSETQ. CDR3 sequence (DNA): TGCGCCAGCAGCTTGATCAGCGGGGCCGGCACAGATACGCAGTATTTT. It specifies CASSLISGAGTDTQYF.

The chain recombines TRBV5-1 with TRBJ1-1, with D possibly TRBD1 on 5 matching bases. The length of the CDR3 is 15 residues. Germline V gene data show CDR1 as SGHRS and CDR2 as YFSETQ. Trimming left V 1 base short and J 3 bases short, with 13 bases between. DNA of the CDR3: TGCGCCAGCAGCTTGTCCGGCATGGGGGACACTGAAGCTTTCTTT. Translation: CASSLSGMGDTEAFF.

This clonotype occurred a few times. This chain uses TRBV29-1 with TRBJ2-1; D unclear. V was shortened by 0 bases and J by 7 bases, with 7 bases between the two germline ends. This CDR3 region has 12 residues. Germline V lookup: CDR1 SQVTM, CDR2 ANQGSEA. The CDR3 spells CSVEELFNEQFF. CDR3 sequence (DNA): TGCAGCGTTGAAGAATTGTTTAATGAGCAGTTCTTC.

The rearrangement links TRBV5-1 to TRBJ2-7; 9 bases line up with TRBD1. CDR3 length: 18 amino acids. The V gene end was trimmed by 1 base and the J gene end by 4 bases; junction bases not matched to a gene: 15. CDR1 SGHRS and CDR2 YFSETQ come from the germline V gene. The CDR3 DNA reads TGCGCCAGCAGCTTGTGGGGCACCACCGGGACAGGGCGGTACGAGCAGTACTTC. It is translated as CASSLWGTTGTGRYEQYF. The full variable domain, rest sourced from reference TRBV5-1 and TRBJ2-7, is KAGVTQTPRYLIKTRGQQVTLSCSPISGHRSVSWYQQTPGQGLQFLFEYFSETQRNKGNFPGRFSGRQFSNSRSEMNVSTLELGDSALYLCASSLWGTTGTGRYEQYFGPGTRLTVT.

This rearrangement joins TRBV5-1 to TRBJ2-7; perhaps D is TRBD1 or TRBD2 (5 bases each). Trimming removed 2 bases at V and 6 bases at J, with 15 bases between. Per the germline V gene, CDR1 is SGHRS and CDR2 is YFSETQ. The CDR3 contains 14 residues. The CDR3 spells CASSFRDGAGEQYF. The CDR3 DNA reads TGCGCCAGCAGCTTCCGGGACGGGGCAGGCGAGCAGTACTTC.

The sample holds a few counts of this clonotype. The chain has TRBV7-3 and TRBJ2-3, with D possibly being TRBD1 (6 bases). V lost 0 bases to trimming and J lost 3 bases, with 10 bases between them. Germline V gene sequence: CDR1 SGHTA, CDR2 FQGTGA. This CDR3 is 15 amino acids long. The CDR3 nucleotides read TGTGCCAGCAGCTTAACGAGGGGGTGGACAGATACGCAGTATTTT. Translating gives CASSLTRGWTDTQYF.

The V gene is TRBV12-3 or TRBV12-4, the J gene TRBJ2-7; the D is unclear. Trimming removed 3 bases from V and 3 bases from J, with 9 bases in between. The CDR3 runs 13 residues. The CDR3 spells CASSFSVNYEQYF. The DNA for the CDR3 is TGTGCCAGCAGTTTTTCGGTTAACTACGAGCAGTACTTC.